The clone carrying this T cell receptor beta chain was picked up one time. Its cognate antigen is unknown. The missing conserved phenylalanine or tryptophan at the end of this CDR3 makes a read error likely. Sequencing libraries for TCR beta were prepared with iRepertoire HTBI primers and Arm-PCR of CDR3 regions. Each CDR3 protein gets one entry after TCRdb re-called the multiplex PCR reads with MiXCR. This sample has under 500,000 distinct CDR3 sequences, with less than 25% found just once. The data were obtained in a study of regulatory T cells in long-lasting Graves disease. General observations from the study: New patients shared around 1,000 public clonotypes, and persistent patients shared more, with 2,741. Reduced TCR diversity was observed in persistent Graves' patients versus newly diagnosed patients. Favored usage of TRBV28, TRBJ1-2 and TRBJ2-5 was recorded in persistent disease.

Time point indicated: persistent/refractory GD, antithyroid drugs over 5 years with positive TRAb. The TCR library was made from RNA that had been extracted from PBMCs in TRIzol. A volume of approximately 9.8 milliliters of peripheral blood was collected in EDTA tubes. Germline V gene lookup returns CDR1 SEHNR and CDR2 FQNEAQ (reference sequence). V was cut by 7 bases and J by 0 bases, with 4 bases left in between. The CDR3 is 11 residues long. This sequence joins TRBV7-9 and TRBJ2-7; D remains unclear. This sample comprised peripheral blood mononuclear cells (PBMCs), obtained when the disease was refractory, from a patient treated with antithyroid drugs. The receptor was derived from a female donor with Graves disease. DNA of the CDR3: TGTGCCAGCACCGCCTCCTACGAGCAGTACCTC. Its protein product is CASTASYEQYL.